A single sample gave rise to the 25 T cell receptor beta chains below, sequenced in a study of T cell responses to AZD1222 COVID-19 vaccine. Assay: immunoSEQ multiplex PCR; the TCRdb copy retains only in-frame clones and omits some. The sample includes about 130,000 clones, approximately 88% of them seen just once. Material: peripheral blood, obtained on day 0 of MenACWY control vaccination. The origin of the receptors is an adult in good health.

Only one count was recorded for this clone. This chain joins TRBV21-1 and TRBJ2-1. TRBV21-1 corresponds to a pseudogene. This CDR3 is 15 amino acids long. The CDR3 region has the DNA TGTGCCAGCAGCCCCCCCGGGCAGGTGGACAATGAGCAGTTCTTC. Amino acids: CASSPPGQVDNEQFF.

The DNA of the CDR3 is TGTGCCATCAGTCGCCCTGGGACAACTGAAGCTTTCTTT. Residues: CAISRPGTTEAFF. The V and J genes are TRBV10-3 and TRBJ1-1, with D possibly matching TRBD1 (6 bases). Germline-derived CDR1 and CDR2 are ENHRY and SYGVKD. V lost 5 bases to trimming and J lost 5 bases, with 12 bases between them. The CDR3 is 13 residues long.

V and J are TRBV7-9 and TRBJ1-5; TRBD1 agrees at 8 bases. CDR1 SEHNR and CDR2 FQNEAQ come from the germline V gene (reference sequence). The V gene end was trimmed by 5 bases and the J gene end by 6 bases; junction bases not matched to a gene: 9. CDR3 size: 15 residues. The CDR3 sequence is CASSRTGSLGQPQHF. The CDR3 nucleotides read TGTGCCAGCAGCCGGACAGGGTCCCTAGGTCAGCCCCAGCATTTT.

In this sample, this clone turned up once. The chain carries TRBV15 and TRBJ1-5; D might be TRBD1 (5 bases). This CDR3 region has 17 residues. Per the germline V gene, CDR1 is LNHNV and CDR2 is YYDKDF (reference sequence). V lost 2 bases and J lost 0, with 14 bases in between. The CDR3 loop reads CATSRLGRRNSNQPQHF. The CDR3 DNA sequence: TGTGCCACCAGCAGATTGGGACGGCGGAATAGCAATCAGCCCCAGCATTTT.

The V gene is TRBV19, the J gene TRBJ1-1; D not resolved. CDR3 size: 12 residues. Germline lookup yields CDR1 LNHDA and CDR2 SQIVND (reference sequence). Trimming stripped 9 bases from V and 5 bases from J, with 13 bases between. The DNA of the CDR3 is TGTGCCAGCCAACGTTGGGGTACTGAAGCTTTCTTT. Its protein is CASQRWGTEAFF.

This clone was recorded once. This chain links TRBV5-4 with TRBJ2-3, with 10 nucleotides matching TRBD2. CDR1 SGHNT and CDR2 YYREEE come from the germline V gene (reference sequence). The V segment lost 3 bases and the J segment 6 bases; nucleotides outside the gene matches: 7. The CDR3 runs 15 residues. The CDR3 DNA follows: TGTGCCAGCAGCTCCACTAGCGGGGTCCCGGATACGCAGTATTTT. The encoded protein is CASSSTSGVPDTQYF. The full variable domain, rest sourced from reference TRBV5-4 and TRBJ2-3, is ETGVTQSPTHLIKTRGQQVTLRCSSQSGHNTVSWYQQALGQGPQFIFQYYREEENGRGNFPPRFSGLQFPNYSSELNVNALELDDSALYLCASSSTSGVPDTQYFGPGTRLTVL.

The chain links TRBV9 to TRBJ1-2; 7 nucleotides align to TRBD1. The CDR3 contains 14 residues. After removal of 0 bases from V and 6 bases from J, the junction contained 5 bases not matched to a gene. CDR1 and CDR2 from the germline V gene are SGDLS and YYNGEE. The CDR3 here is CASSVGTGIHGYTF. Written as DNA, the CDR3 is TGTGCCAGCAGCGTAGGGACAGGAATCCATGGCTACACCTTC.

In this sample, this clone turned up a few times. This chain joins TRBV30 and TRBJ2-7; 16 bases map to TRBD2. Trimming at V came to 5 bases and at J to 6 bases, leaving 4 bases not matched to a gene. The CDR3 extends over 14 amino acids. The germline gives CDR1 GTSNPN, CDR2 SVGIG (reference sequence). The CDR3 sequence is CAWVGTSGRGEQYF. In DNA form, the CDR3 reads TGTGCCTGGGTCGGGACTAGCGGGAGGGGCGAGCAGTACTTC.

This clone was counted between two and nine times. The rearrangement links TRBV3-1 (or the pseudogene TRBV3-2) to TRBJ1-4; TRBD1 might be the D (5 bases). Germline loops: CDR1 LGHDT, CDR2 YNNKEL (reference sequence). The ends were cut back, 4 bases at V and 7 bases at J, with 13 bases in the middle. The CDR3 loop spans 14 amino acids. The CDR3 coding sequence is TGTGCCAGCAGCCCCAGGACAACCCCTGAAAAACTGTTTTTT. Encoded protein: CASSPRTTPEKLFF.

The chain recombines TRBV4-1 with TRBJ1-1, with D unresolved. CDR1 and CDR2 from the germline V gene are MGHRA and YSYEKL. Deletions cut 8 bases from V and 3 bases from J, with 13 bases between. CDR3 size: 13 residues. CDR3: CASRLGSHTEAFF. CDR3 sequence (DNA): TGCGCCAGCCGATTGGGCAGCCACACTGAAGCTTTCTTT.

The V gene is TRBV6-5, the J gene TRBJ1-2; TRBD1 aligns across 7 bases. The CDR3 is 13 amino acids. The ends lost 6 bases at V and 4 bases at J; junction bases unmatched: 5. Germline-derived CDR1 and CDR2 are MNHEY and SVGAGI. The CDR3 here is CASRLTGSYGYTF. The CDR3, as DNA: TGTGCCAGCAGGCTGACAGGGAGCTATGGCTACACCTTC.

The chain joins TRBV28 to TRBJ2-6; TRBD2 agrees at 7 bases. The junction had 14 bases not matched to a gene; V was cut back by 2 bases and J by 1 base. This CDR3 region has 20 residues. The germline CDR1 and CDR2 sequences are MDHEN and SYDVKM. The CDR3 coding sequence is TGTGCCAGCAGTTTAAAGAGGAGGGGACGGGAGGCTTCTGGGGCCAACGTCCTGACTTTC. As protein: CASSLKRRGREASGANVLTF.

This chain joins TRBV9 and TRBJ1-5; D is uncertain. V lost 8 bases, J lost 8 bases, and 5 bases lay in between. Germline CDR1 SGDLS, CDR2 YYNGEE. This CDR3 contains 9 residues. The chain's CDR3 is CASGEPQHF. For the CDR3, the DNA is TGTGCCAGTGGAGAGCCCCAGCATTTT.

This clone is a singleton in its sample. The chain joins TRBV3-1 (or the pseudogene TRBV3-2) to TRBJ2-6, with a possible D match to TRBD2 (5 bases). The V end was cut by 6 bases, the J end by 0 bases, with 9 bases between. CDR1 is LGHDT and CDR2 is YNNKEL in the germline V gene (reference sequence). The CDR3 runs to 15 residues. The CDR3 region has the DNA TGTGCCAGCAGTCCGGACTTCTCTGGGGCCAACGTCCTGACTTTC. It translates to CASSPDFSGANVLTF.

This clone was seen just once. The chain recombines TRBV19 with TRBJ1-3, with a tentative D call TRBD1 (5 bases). The CDR3 sequence is 19 residues long. Germline CDR1 is LNHDA and CDR2 is SQIVND (reference sequence). Trimming left V 1 base short and J 3 bases short, with 22 bases between. In nucleotides, the CDR3 is TGTGCCAGTAGTATAGGTTTGGAGACGACAGAACTCGTTGGAAACACCATATATTTT. Translation gives CASSIGLETTELVGNTIYF.

The rearrangement uses TRBV10-2 and TRBJ2-6; no clear D. CDR3 length: 16 amino acids. The V gene's germline CDR1 is WSHSY and CDR2 SAAADI. V was clipped by 0 bases and J by 0 bases, with 6 bases between them. The CDR3 reads CASSESFLSGANVLTF. Here the CDR3 DNA reads TGCGCCAGCAGTGAGTCCTTTCTCTCTGGGGCCAACGTCCTGACTTTC.

This sequence joins TRBV29-1 and TRBJ2-5; a possible D gene is TRBD1 (5 bases). Germline V gives CDR1 SQVTM, CDR2 ANQGSEA. CDR3 length: 12 amino acids. V shed 5 bases and J shed 2 bases, with 9 bases lying between them. In DNA, the CDR3 is TGCAGCGTTACCAGACAGCAAGAGACCCAGTACTTC. It codes for CSVTRQQETQYF.

The chain is built from TRBV5-1 and TRBJ1-1; 8 nucleotides agree with TRBD1. Germline V lookup: CDR1 SGHRS, CDR2 YFSETQ. The CDR3 is 15 residues long. The V segment lost 4 bases and the J segment 1 base; nucleotides outside the gene matches: 6. Here the CDR3 reads CASSEQGAWNTEAFF. CDR3 nucleotides: TGCGCCAGCAGCGAGCAGGGGGCCTGGAACACTGAAGCTTTCTTT.

This chain uses TRBV9 with TRBJ1-6, with TRBD1 matching over 8 bases. Germline V gene lookup returns CDR1 SGDLS and CDR2 YYNGEE. This CDR3 has 18 residues. J was trimmed by 10 bases and V by 2 bases; bases with no gene match: 17. The CDR3 DNA sequence: TGTGCCAGCAGCGTTGGTGGGCAGGGGGCAGCTCTTAGGTCACCCCTCCACTTT. It yields the protein CASSVGGQGAALRSPLHF. The whole variable domain, remainder taken from reference TRBV9 and TRBJ1-6, is DSGVTQTPKHLITATGQRVTLRCSPRSGDLSVYWYQQSLDQGLQFLIQYYNGEERAKGNILERFSAQQFPDLHSELNLSSLELGDSALYFCASSVGGQGAALRSPLHFGNGTRLTVT.

V gene TRBV19 combines with J gene TRBJ2-7, with 7 bases that match TRBD2. The ends lost 3 bases at V and 3 bases at J; junction bases unmatched: 11. CDR1 is LNHDA and CDR2 is SQIVND in the germline V gene (reference sequence). The CDR3 runs 16 residues. The CDR3 region has the DNA TGTGCCAGTAGTATCACCGCGGCTAGCGGTTACTACGAGCAGTACTTC. It translates to CASSITAASGYYEQYF. Variable domain in full (rest from reference TRBV19 and TRBJ2-7): DGGITQSPKYLFRKEGQNVTLSCEQNLNHDAMYWYRQDPGQGLRLIYYSQIVNDFQKGDIAEGYSVSREKKESFPLTVTSAQKNPTAFYLCASSITAASGYYEQYFGPGTRLTVT.

The chain combines TRBV5-6 with TRBJ1-5, with TRBD1 identical over 8 bases. CDR3 length: 16 amino acids. V was clipped by 1 base and J by 1 base; unmatched bases: 4. Looked up from germline, CDR1 is SGHDT and CDR2 is YYEEEE. CDR3 bases: TGTGCCAGCAGCTTGTTTCGGACAGGGAGCAATCAGCCCCAGCATTTT. It encodes CASSLFRTGSNQPQHF. Full variable domain (outside the CDR3, taken from reference TRBV5-6 and TRBJ1-5): DAGVTQSPTHLIKTRGQQVTLRCSPKSGHDTVSWYQQALGQGPQFIFQYYEEEERQRGNFPDRFSGHQFPNYSSELNVNALLLGDSALYLCASSLFRTGSNQPQHFGDGTRLSIL.

The chain employs TRBV27 and TRBJ1-1; D unresolved. V was shortened by 1 base and J by 2 bases, with 17 bases between the two germline ends. Per the germline V gene, CDR1 is MNHEY and CDR2 is SMNVEV (reference sequence). The CDR3 spans 17 residues. Written as DNA, the CDR3 is TGTGCCAGCAGTTTATACCCCTCTCTCGTGAGAAACACTGAAGCTTTCTTT. Amino acid sequence: CASSLYPSLVRNTEAFF.

V is TRBV4-1 and J is TRBJ1-6; D is undetermined. Trimming left V 4 bases short and J 5 bases short, with 18 bases between. This CDR3 has 17 amino acids. Germline CDR1 MGHRA, CDR2 YSYEKL. The CDR3 sequence: CASSLNVGNINNSPLHF. The CDR3 DNA reads TGCGCCAGCAGCCTGAACGTAGGGAATATAAATAATTCACCCCTCCACTTT.

This sequence joins TRBV7-3 and TRBJ1-1; 7 positions match TRBD1. The V and J ends lost 2 bases and 4 bases, in that order; junction bases with no gene match: 4. The CDR3 spans 14 residues. The V gene's germline CDR1 is SGHTA and CDR2 FQGTGA. The CDR3 DNA reads as TGTGCCAGCAGCTTATCTGGGACAGTCACTGAAGCTTTCTTT. It is translated as CASSLSGTVTEAFF. Supplemented by reference TRBV7-3 and TRBJ1-1, the full variable domain reads GAGVSQTPSNKVTEKGKYVELRCDPISGHTALYWYRQSLGQGPEFLIYFQGTGAADDSGLPNDRFFAVRPEGSVSTLKIQRTERGDSAVYLCASSLSGTVTEAFFGQGTRLTVV.

The rearrangement uses TRBV11-3 and TRBJ1-1; tentative D call: TRBD1 (5 bases). CDR3 length: 14 amino acids. Germline V lookup: CDR1 SGHNT, CDR2 YENEEA. Trimming cost V 8 bases and J 0 bases, with 13 bases left between them. The CDR3, as DNA: TGTGCCAGCGGACGCGGGGGAGTGAACACTGAAGCTTTCTTT. Translating it yields CASGRGGVNTEAFF.